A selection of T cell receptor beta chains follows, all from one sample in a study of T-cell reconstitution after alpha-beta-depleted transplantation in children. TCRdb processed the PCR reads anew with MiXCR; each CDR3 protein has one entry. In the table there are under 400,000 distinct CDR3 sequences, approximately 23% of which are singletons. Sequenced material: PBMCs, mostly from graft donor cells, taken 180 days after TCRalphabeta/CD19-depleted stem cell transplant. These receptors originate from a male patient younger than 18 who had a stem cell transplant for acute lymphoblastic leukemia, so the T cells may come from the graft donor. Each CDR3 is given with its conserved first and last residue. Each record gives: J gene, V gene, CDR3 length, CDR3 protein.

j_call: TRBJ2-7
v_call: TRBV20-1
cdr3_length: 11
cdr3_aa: CSATPGYEQYF

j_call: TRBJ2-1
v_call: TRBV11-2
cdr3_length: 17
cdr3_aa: CASSARPGVRESAEQFF

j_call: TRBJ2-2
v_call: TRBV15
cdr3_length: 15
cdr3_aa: CATSRAGGQNGELFF

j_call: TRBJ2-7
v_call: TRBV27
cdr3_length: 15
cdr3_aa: CASSVGEVFSYEQYF

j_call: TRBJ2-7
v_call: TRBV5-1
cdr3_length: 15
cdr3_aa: CASSLGPSGNYEQYF

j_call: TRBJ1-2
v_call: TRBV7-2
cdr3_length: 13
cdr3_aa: CASSLAIGTRYTF

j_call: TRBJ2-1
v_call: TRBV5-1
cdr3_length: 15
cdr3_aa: CASSLVGDYYNEQFF

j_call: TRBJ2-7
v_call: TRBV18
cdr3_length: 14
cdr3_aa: CASSPRGTRDEQYF

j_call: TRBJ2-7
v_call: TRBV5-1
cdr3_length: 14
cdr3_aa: CASSWDRDTYEQYF

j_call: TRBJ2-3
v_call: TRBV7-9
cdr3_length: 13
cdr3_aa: CASSLSREGTQYF

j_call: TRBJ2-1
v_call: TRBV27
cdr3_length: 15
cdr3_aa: CASMEPASFNNEQFF

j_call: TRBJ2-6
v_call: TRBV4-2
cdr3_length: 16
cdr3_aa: CASSQGTVPGANVLTF

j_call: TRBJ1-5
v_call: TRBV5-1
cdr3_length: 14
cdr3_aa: CASSLQQGDQPQHF

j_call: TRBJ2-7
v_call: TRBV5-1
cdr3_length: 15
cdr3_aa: CASSLIPLESYEQYF

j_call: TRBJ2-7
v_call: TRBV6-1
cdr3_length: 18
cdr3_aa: CASSEARPGLAFNYEQYF

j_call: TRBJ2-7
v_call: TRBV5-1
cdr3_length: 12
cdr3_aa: CASSSGRYEQYF

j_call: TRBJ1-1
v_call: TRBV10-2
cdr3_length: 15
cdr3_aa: CASSKQGEYNTEAFF

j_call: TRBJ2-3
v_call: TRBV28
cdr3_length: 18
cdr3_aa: CASSRLFWTSGSTDTQYF

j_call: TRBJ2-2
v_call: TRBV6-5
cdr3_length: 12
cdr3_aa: CASKQNTGELFF

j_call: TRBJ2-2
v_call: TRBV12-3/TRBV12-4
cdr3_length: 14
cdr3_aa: CASSGGTSNGELFF

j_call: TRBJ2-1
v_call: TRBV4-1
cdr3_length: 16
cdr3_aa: CASSQRSANPYNEQFF

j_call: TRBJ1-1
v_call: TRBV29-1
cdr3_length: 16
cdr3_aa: CSASDQLPWGNTEAFF

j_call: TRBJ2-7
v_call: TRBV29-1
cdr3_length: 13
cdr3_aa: CSVEDGDAYEQYF

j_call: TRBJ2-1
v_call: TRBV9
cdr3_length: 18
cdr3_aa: CASSVAPRGLNSPNEQFF

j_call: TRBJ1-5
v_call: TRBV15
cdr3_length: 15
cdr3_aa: CATSRDVWAGGPQHF

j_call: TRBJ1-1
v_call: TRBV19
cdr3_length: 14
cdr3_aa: CASTRGQMNTEAFF

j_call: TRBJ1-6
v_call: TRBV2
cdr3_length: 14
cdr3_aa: CASRSNSYNSPLHF

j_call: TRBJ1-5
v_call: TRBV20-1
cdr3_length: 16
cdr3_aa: CSARASGQPFNQPQHF

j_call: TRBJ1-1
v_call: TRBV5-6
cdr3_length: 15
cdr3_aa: CASSLVGQGWTEAFF

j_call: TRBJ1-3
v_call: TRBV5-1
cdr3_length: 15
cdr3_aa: CASTLQGAGGNTIYF

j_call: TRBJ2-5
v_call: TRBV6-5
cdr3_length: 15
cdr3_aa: CASSYRGTGKETQYF

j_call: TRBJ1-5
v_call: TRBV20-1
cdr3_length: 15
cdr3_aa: CSALRRGYSNQPQHF

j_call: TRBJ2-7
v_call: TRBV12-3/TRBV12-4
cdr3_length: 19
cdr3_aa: CASSPGRGPFSGGTYEQYF

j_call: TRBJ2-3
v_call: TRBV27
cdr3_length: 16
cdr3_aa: CASSFRGRATTDTQYF

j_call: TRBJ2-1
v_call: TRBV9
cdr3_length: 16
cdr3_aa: CASSPYFRTAYNEQFF

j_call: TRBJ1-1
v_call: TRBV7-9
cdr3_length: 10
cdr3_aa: CASSLLEAFF

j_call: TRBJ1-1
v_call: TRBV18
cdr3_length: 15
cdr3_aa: CASSPSQGAVTEAFF

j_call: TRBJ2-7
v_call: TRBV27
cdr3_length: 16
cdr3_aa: CASSPLGAAVSYEQYF

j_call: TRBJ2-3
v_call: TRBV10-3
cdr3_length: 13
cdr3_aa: CAISAIDTDTQYF

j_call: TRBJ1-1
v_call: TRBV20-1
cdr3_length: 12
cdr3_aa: CSARDPPTEAFF

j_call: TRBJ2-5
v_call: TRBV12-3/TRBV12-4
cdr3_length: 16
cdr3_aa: CASSLEGRRPEETQYF

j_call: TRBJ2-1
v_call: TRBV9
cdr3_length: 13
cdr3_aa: CASSVGSYNEQFF

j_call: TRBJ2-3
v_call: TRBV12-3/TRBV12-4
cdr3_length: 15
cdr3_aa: CASGLWGPSTDTQYF

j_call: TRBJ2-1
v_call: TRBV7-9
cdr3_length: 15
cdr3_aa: CASSLVGESPYEQFF

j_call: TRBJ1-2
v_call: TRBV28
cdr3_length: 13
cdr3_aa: CASSSGTHYGYTF

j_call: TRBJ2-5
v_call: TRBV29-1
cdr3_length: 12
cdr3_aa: CSVGGRQGAQYF

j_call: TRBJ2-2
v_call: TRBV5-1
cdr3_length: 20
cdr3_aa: CASSFPRTSGRAVGTGELFF